One and the same sample provided the 26 T cell receptor beta chains below, sequenced in a study of cytomegalovirus exposure and HLA in healthy donors. The PCR used 60 Vbeta and 13 Jbeta primers. Sequencing was performed with immunoSEQ multiplex PCR; in TCRdb, only in-frame clones are kept and a portion is missing. The sample consists of over 100,000 clones, 74% of them appearing once. Sequenced sample: PBMCs. These receptors originate from a human donor in good health.

A few counts support this clone. The CDR3 DNA reads as TGTGCCAGCAGTGGAGGAGGGGCCAACACTGAAGCTTTCTTT. It yields the protein CASSGGGANTEAFF. The chain links TRBV2 to TRBJ1-1; D may be TRBD1 (5 bases). The CDR3 extends over 14 amino acids. Germline V lookup: CDR1 SNHLY, CDR2 FYNNEI. Trimming stripped 4 bases from V and 2 bases from J, with 11 bases between.

The chain couples TRBV5-1 to TRBJ1-6; no reliable D call. CDR1 SGHRS and CDR2 YFSETQ come from the germline V gene. Trimming cost V 0 bases and J 10 bases, with 11 bases left between them. The CDR3 is made up of 14 amino acids. The CDR3 region is CASSLDRGKSPLHF. CDR3 nucleotides: TGCGCCAGCAGCTTGGACCGGGGAAAATCACCCCTCCACTTT.

This clone showed up just a few times. The chain is built from TRBV5-6 and TRBJ1-1, with TRBD1 as a possible D gene (5 bases). Trimming took off 5 bases at V and 6 bases at J, with 20 bases between the two ends. This CDR3 spans 15 amino acids. Germline CDR1 is SGHDT and CDR2 is YYEEEE. The CDR3 reads CASSFRKGVVAEAFF. The DNA for the CDR3 is TGTGCCAGCAGTTTCCGGAAAGGGGTAGTCGCTGAAGCTTTCTTT.

V is TRBV14 and J is TRBJ1-3; 7 positions match TRBD1. V dropped 0 bases and J dropped 0; count of bases not matched to a gene: 5. The length of the CDR3 is 17 residues. Germline CDR1 is SGHDN and CDR2 is FVKESK. The CDR3 loop is CASSQEGDRSSGNTIYF. The DNA for the CDR3 is TGTGCCAGCAGCCAAGAAGGGGACAGAAGCTCTGGAAACACCATATATTTT.

The chain couples TRBV28 to TRBJ1-6; D might be TRBD1 (6 bases). Germline assignment: CDR1 MDHEN and CDR2 SYDVKM. Trimming removed 5 bases from V and 7 bases from J, with 15 bases in between. The CDR3 runs 15 residues. In nucleotides, the CDR3 is TGTGCCAGCAGTGCCCAACAGGGTTACAATTCACCCCTCCACTTT. It specifies CASSAQQGYNSPLHF.

The chain has TRBV2 and TRBJ2-5; 7 bases line up with TRBD1. Germline values: CDR1 SNHLY, CDR2 FYNNEI. With V trimmed by 1 base and J by 2 bases, 7 bases remained unmatched. The CDR3 extends over 16 amino acids. The CDR3: CASSEGQGEGQETQYF. CDR3 nucleotide sequence: TGTGCCAGCAGTGAAGGACAGGGAGAGGGGCAAGAGACCCAGTACTTC. Variable domain in full (rest from reference TRBV2 and TRBJ2-5): EPEVTQTPSHQVTQMGQEVILRCVPISNHLYFYWYRQILGQKVEFLVSFYNNEISEKSEIFDDQFSVERPDGSNFTLKIRSTKLEDSAMYFCASSEGQGEGQETQYFGPGTRLLVL.

This clone came up a few times. The V gene is TRBV28, the J gene TRBJ1-3, with TRBD1 matching 7 bases. The trim removed 6 bases at V and 0 bases at J, leaving 11 bases unmatched. Germline loops: CDR1 MDHEN, CDR2 SYDVKM. The CDR3 covers 17 residues. CDR3 bases: TGTGCCAGCAGATCCAGACAGGGACCCCGCTCTGGAAACACCATATATTTT. It yields the protein CASRSRQGPRSGNTIYF.

V is TRBV19 and J is TRBJ1-2, with D unclear. Germline loops: CDR1 LNHDA, CDR2 SQIVND (reference sequence). The CDR3 length is 15 residues. Trimming pared 0 bases from V and 5 bases from J, leaving 13 bases between. CDR3: CASSIEGRSGYGYTF. CDR3 nucleotide sequence: TGTGCCAGTAGTATAGAGGGCAGGTCGGGATATGGCTACACCTTC.

The chain is built from TRBV28 and TRBJ1-5; D uncertain. This CDR3 is built from 14 residues. V was trimmed by 6 bases and J by 3 bases, leaving 12 bases between them. Germline CDR1 is MDHEN and CDR2 is SYDVKM. CDR3: CASRPGGINQPQHF. CDR3 DNA sequence: TGTGCCAGCAGGCCCGGAGGGATCAATCAGCCCCAGCATTTT.

This clone was seen more than once but under ten times. CDR3 sequence (DNA): TGCGCCAGCAGGGGAGGGACCAATCAGCCCCAGCATTTT. This gives the protein CASRGGTNQPQHF. V usage is TRBV5-1 and J usage is TRBJ1-5, with D possibly TRBD1 on 5 matching bases. The V end was cut by 5 bases, the J end by 3 bases, with 9 bases between. The CDR3 consists of 13 residues. CDR1 SGHRS and CDR2 YFSETQ come from the germline V gene. The variable domain in full, completed from reference TRBV5-1 and TRBJ1-5, reads KAGVTQTPRYLIKTRGQQVTLSCSPISGHRSVSWYQQTPGQGLQFLFEYFSETQRNKGNFPGRFSGRQFSNSRSEMNVSTLELGDSALYLCASRGGTNQPQHFGDGTRLSIL.

The rearrangement joins TRBV7-2 to TRBJ2-5; 9 bases agree with TRBD2. Germline assignment: CDR1 SGHTA and CDR2 FQGNSA. The CDR3 is 17 amino acids. J was trimmed by 6 bases and V by 1 base; bases with no gene match: 12. The CDR3 sequence: CASSLGSPAGGGKTQYF. The DNA of the CDR3 is TGTGCCAGCAGCTTAGGGAGCCCAGCGGGGGGAGGGAAGACCCAGTACTTC.

This chain joins TRBV28 and TRBJ1-4; D is ambiguous. The CDR3 runs 13 residues. Trimming pared 2 bases from V and 5 bases from J, leaving 6 bases between. Germline V gives CDR1 MDHEN, CDR2 SYDVKM. CDR3 residues: CASSLVVNEKLFF. The CDR3 DNA is TGTGCCAGCAGTTTAGTCGTAAATGAAAAACTGTTTTTT.

In its sample, this clone was seen a few times. The chain joins TRBV5-1 to TRBJ2-2; D might be TRBD2 (5 bases). This CDR3 is 14 amino acids long. V was shortened by 2 bases and J by 2 bases, with 7 bases between the two germline ends. Germline-derived CDR1 and CDR2 are SGHRS and YFSETQ. As DNA, the CDR3 is TGCGCCAGCAGCTTCCCGGGAAACACCGGGGAGCTGTTTTTT. Translation gives CASSFPGNTGELFF.

The genes are TRBV11-2 and TRBJ2-5; D perhaps matches TRBD2 (6 bases). The CDR3 is 16 residues long. Per germline, CDR1 SGHAT and CDR2 FQNNGV. Trimming took 5 bases from V and 2 from J, leaving 18 bases between them. The DNA for the CDR3 is TGTGCCAGCAGCCTCAGACCGGGACTCCTTCAAGAGACCCAGTACTTC. It translates to CASSLRPGLLQETQYF.

This clone was counted once. The chain combines TRBV6-1 with TRBJ2-2, with D possibly TRBD2 on 6 matching bases. V lost 8 bases, J lost 4 bases, and 14 bases lay in between. The length of the CDR3 is 14 residues. In germline, CDR1 is MNHNS, CDR2 SASEGT. Here the CDR3 reads CASWLAGRTGELFF. The CDR3 nucleotides read TGTGCCAGCTGGCTCGCGGGACGCACCGGGGAGCTGTTTTTT.

This clone was picked up one time. This chain uses TRBV29-1 with TRBJ2-4, with 7 positions matching TRBD2. The germline gives CDR1 SQVTM, CDR2 ANQGSEA. V gave up 7 bases and J gave up 4 bases; unmatched junction bases: 16. The CDR3 contains 16 residues. For the CDR3, the DNA is TGCAGCGCTTACGCCCAAGGCAGCGGGGATAAAAACATTCAGTACTTC. Protein product: CSAYAQGSGDKNIQYF.

J is TRBJ1-2 and V is TRBV28; no definite D call. The CDR3 is 15 amino acids. V was cut by 6 bases and J by 5 bases, with 19 bases left in between. Germline V lookup: CDR1 MDHEN, CDR2 SYDVKM. DNA for the CDR3: TGTGCCAGCAGCTCTGCCGATGAGGGAGTTTATGGCTACACCTTC. Residues: CASSSADEGVYGYTF.

The V gene is TRBV5-1, the J gene TRBJ2-7; TRBD1 agrees at 10 bases. The CDR3 spans 15 residues. V lost 4 bases and J lost 3; bases outside the gene matches: 7. The V gene's germline CDR1 is SGHRS and CDR2 YFSETQ. The chain's CDR3 is CASSGGQGNLYEQYF. The CDR3 region has the DNA TGCGCCAGCAGCGGGGGACAGGGGAATCTCTACGAGCAGTACTTC.

As to this clone: This same CDR3 is encoded by further DNA sequences in the sample. The rearrangement joins TRBV7-9 to TRBJ2-2, with 7 bases fitting TRBD1. Looked up from germline, CDR1 is SEHNR and CDR2 is FQNEAQ (reference sequence). Unmatched junction bases numbered 3, after V lost 3 bases and J lost 2 bases. This CDR3 region has 15 residues. The CDR3 DNA follows: TGTGCCAGCAGCTTGACAGGGAGTAACACCGGGGAGCTGTTTTTT. Residues: CASSLTGSNTGELFF.

The V and J genes are TRBV5-6 and TRBJ2-1, with D uncertain. The V gene lost 3 bases and the J gene lost 2 bases, with 12 bases spanning the gap. Germline CDR1 and CDR2: SGHDT and YYEEEE. The CDR3 extends over 15 amino acids. The CDR3 sequence is CASSSPRTAYNEQFF. The CDR3 DNA follows: TGTGCCAGCAGCTCACCTAGAACGGCCTACAATGAGCAGTTCTTC.

The genes are TRBV10-3 and TRBJ1-1; 9 positions agree with TRBD1. CDR1 is ENHRY and CDR2 is SYGVKD in the germline V gene. There are 17 residues in the CDR3. The junction had 12 bases not matched to a gene; V was cut back by 3 bases and J by 4 bases. CDR3 amino acids: CAISDLGTGGRGTEAFF. CDR3 nucleotide sequence: TGTGCCATCAGTGACTTGGGTACAGGGGGCCGGGGCACTGAAGCTTTCTTT.

There are a few counts of this clone. The chain has TRBV15 and TRBJ2-2; D uncertain. The V end was cut by 0 bases, the J end by 9 bases, with 2 bases between. Germline loops: CDR1 LNHNV, CDR2 YYDKDF (reference sequence). The CDR3 sequence is 11 residues long. CDR3 residues: CATSRDRELFF. The CDR3 DNA sequence: TGTGCCACCAGCAGAGATAGGGAGCTGTTTTTT.

This sequence joins TRBV6-1 and TRBJ2-1; TRBD1 matches at 8 bases. The CDR3 totals 15 residues. CDR1 MNHNS and CDR2 SASEGT come from the germline V gene. Trimming took 7 bases from V and 4 from J; bases not matched to a gene: 9. This CDR3 reads CASTVSWDRYNEQFF. CDR3 coding DNA: TGTGCCAGCACTGTTTCCTGGGACAGGTACAATGAGCAGTTCTTC.

J is TRBJ1-4 and V is TRBV2; TRBD1 agrees at 7 bases. V lost 6 bases and J lost 7; bases outside the gene matches: 11. This CDR3 contains 15 residues. The germline V gene has CDR1 SNHLY and CDR2 FYNNEI. This CDR3 is CASRYQTGPGEKLFF. CDR3 DNA: TGTGCCAGCAGATACCAGACAGGGCCCGGTGAAAAACTGTTTTTT.

The chain joins TRBV10-3 to TRBJ2-7; TRBD1 aligns across 7 bases. The J segment lost 1 base and the V segment lost 4 bases, leaving 7 bases of the junction unmatched. The germline gives CDR1 ENHRY, CDR2 SYGVKD. CDR3 length: 15 residues. The CDR3 DNA reads TGTGCCATCAGTGCCCCAGGGGGAGCTTCCTACGAGCAGTACTTC. It codes for CAISAPGGASYEQYF.

V is TRBV5-1 and J is TRBJ1-4; D may be TRBD1 (5 bases). The CDR3 runs to 13 residues. V lost 4 bases, J lost 10 bases, and 14 bases lay in between. CDR1 SGHRS and CDR2 YFSETQ come from the germline V gene. CDR3 DNA sequence: TGCGCCAGCAGCCAGACAGCTTCGGGAAAACTGTTTTTT. It encodes CASSQTASGKLFF.